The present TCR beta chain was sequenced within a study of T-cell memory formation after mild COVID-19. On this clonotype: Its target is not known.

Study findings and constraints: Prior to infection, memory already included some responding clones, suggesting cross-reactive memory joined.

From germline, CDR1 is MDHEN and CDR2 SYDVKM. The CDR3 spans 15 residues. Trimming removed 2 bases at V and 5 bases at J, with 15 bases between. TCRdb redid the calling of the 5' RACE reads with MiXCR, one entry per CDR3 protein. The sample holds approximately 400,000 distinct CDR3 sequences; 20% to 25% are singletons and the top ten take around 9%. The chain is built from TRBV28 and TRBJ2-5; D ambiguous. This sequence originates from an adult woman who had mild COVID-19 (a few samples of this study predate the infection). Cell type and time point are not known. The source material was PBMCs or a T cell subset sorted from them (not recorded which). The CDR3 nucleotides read TGTGCCAGCAGTTTAGGGTCCGAAGGGATGGAGACCCAGTACTTC. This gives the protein CASSLGSEGMETQYF.